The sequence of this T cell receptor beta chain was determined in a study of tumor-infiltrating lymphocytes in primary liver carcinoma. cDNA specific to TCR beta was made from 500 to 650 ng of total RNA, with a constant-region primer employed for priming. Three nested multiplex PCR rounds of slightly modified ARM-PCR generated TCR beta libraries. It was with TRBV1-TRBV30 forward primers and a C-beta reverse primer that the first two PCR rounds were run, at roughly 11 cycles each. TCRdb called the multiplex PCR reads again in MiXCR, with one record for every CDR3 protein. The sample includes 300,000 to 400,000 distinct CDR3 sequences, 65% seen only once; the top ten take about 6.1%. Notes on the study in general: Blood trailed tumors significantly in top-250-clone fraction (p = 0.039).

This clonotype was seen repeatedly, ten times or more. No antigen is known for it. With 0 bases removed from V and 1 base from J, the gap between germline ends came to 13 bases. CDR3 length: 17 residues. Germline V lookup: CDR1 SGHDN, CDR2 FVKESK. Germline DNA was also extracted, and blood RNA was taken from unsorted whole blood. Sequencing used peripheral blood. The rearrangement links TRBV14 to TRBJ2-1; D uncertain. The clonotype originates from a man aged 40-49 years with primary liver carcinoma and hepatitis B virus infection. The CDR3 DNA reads TGTGCCAGCAGCCAAGATTACCCAGCTGATTCCTACAATGAGCAGTTCTTC. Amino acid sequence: CASSQDYPADSYNEQFF.